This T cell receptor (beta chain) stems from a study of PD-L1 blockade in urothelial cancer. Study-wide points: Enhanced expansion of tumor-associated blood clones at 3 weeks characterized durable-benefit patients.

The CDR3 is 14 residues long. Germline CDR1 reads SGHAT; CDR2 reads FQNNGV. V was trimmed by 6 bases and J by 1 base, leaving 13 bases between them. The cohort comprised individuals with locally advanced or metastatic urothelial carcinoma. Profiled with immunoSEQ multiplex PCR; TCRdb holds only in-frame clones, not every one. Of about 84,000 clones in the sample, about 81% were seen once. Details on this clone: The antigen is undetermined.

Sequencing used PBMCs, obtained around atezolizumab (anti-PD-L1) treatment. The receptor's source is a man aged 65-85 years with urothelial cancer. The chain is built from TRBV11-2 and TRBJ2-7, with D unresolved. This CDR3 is CASSSAYLSYEQYF. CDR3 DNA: TGTGCCAGCAGTAGTGCCTACCTATCCTACGAGCAGTACTTC.